This T cell receptor beta chain was recovered during a study of shared clonotypes between healthy human individuals. Study details: The plates for each donor numbered three CD4 naive, three CD4 memory, two CD8 naive and one CD8 memory.

Germline CDR1 and CDR2: MNHEY and SMNVEV (reference sequence). The CDR3 has 16 amino acids. V was clipped by 1 base and J by 0 bases, with 12 bases between them. CD45RO-negative CD8 cells positively selected for CCR7 made up the naive population, which excluded terminally differentiated effector memory CD45RA+ cells. Assay used: immunoSEQ multiplex PCR; TCRdb lists only in-frame clones, some missing. The data show around 2,000,000 clones, with less than 95% seen just once and 1% to 1.5% held by the top ten. The TCR sequence derives from a man aged 18 to 35 in good health. The rearrangement joins TRBV27 to TRBJ1-2, with D uncertain. The sequenced sample consisted of naive CD8+ T cells sorted from blood. Here the CDR3 reads CASSLYPAEANYGYTF. DNA for the CDR3: TGTGCCAGCAGTTTATATCCGGCAGAAGCTAACTATGGCTACACCTTC.